What follows are 27 T cell receptor beta chains derived from one specimen sequenced in a study of blood T cell repertoires in COVID-19. The method was immunoSEQ multiplex PCR; TCRdb's version includes in-frame clones alone and lacks a portion of them. The table lists over 200,000 clones, about 88% of them singletons, with 2.7% in the top ten. Sequenced material: peripheral blood. These receptors all stem from a woman aged 55-75 years with acute or convalescent COVID-19.

This chain connects TRBV4-1 to TRBJ2-7; 8 nucleotides align to TRBD2. The V gene end was trimmed by 5 bases and the J gene end by 4 bases; junction bases not matched to a gene: 16. Germline V CDR1 and CDR2: MGHRA, YSYEKL. The CDR3 consists of 17 residues. The CDR3 region is CASSAGGDPVGGYEQYF. The CDR3 DNA reads as TGCGCCAGCAGCGCGGGGGGAGACCCGGTTGGTGGGTACGAGCAGTACTTC.

This chain uses TRBV28 with TRBJ1-2; 9 positions agree with TRBD1. The V and J ends lost 10 bases and 5 bases, in that order; junction bases with no gene match: 8. This CDR3 has 13 residues. The V gene's germline CDR1 is MDHEN and CDR2 SYDVKM. The CDR3 coding sequence is TGTGCCACCTATTCACAGGGGGCGTATGGCTACACCTTC. Protein sequence: CATYSQGAYGYTF.

The chain combines TRBV5-1 with TRBJ1-2; 9 bases are shared with TRBD1. The CDR3 is 16 amino acids. V shed 0 bases, J shed 2 bases, and the junction held 5 bases outside the gene matches. Per the germline V gene, CDR1 is SGHRS and CDR2 is YFSETQ. CDR3 in DNA: TGCGCCAGCAGCTTGGGGACAGGGGCCACCAACTATGGCTACACCTTC. This codes for CASSLGTGATNYGYTF.

This clone was counted a single time. The chain links TRBV10-3 to TRBJ2-7; 7 nucleotides match TRBD1. Trimming removed 0 bases from V and 2 bases from J; junction bases left unmatched: 4. CDR1 ENHRY and CDR2 SYGVKD come from the germline V gene. This CDR3 region has 15 residues. CDR3 protein: CAISESRDRAYEQYF. The CDR3 DNA sequence: TGTGCCATCAGTGAGTCAAGGGACAGAGCCTACGAGCAGTACTTC.

The genes are TRBV18 and TRBJ1-6; D not resolved. Trimming pared 4 bases from V and 0 bases from J, leaving 7 bases between. Germline CDR1 KGHSH, CDR2 LQKENI. This CDR3 spans 15 amino acids. Written as DNA, the CDR3 is TGTGCCAGCTCACTGTCCATCTCCTATAATTCACCCCTCCACTTT. The encoded protein is CASSLSISYNSPLHF. The full variable domain, with the rest looked up from reference TRBV18 and TRBJ1-6, is NAGVMQNPRHLVRRRGQEARLRCSPMKGHSHVYWYRQLPEEGLKFMVYLQKENIIDESGMPKERFSAEFPKEGPSILRIQQVVRGDSAAYFCASSLSISYNSPLHFGNGTRLTVT.

This clone was found once. The chain links TRBV10-1 to TRBJ2-3; 7 bases agree with TRBD2. V shed 3 bases and J 3 bases; nucleotides not matched to a gene: 6. Looked up from germline, CDR1 is WNHNN and CDR2 is SYGVQD (reference sequence). The CDR3 consists of 15 residues. CDR3 sequence reads: CASSEGGSGTDTQYF. The CDR3 coding sequence is TGCGCCAGCAGTGAAGGCGGGAGCGGAACAGATACGCAGTATTTT.

The chain recombines TRBV29-1 with TRBJ2-7, with TRBD2 identical over 8 bases. The germline V gene encodes CDR1 SQVTM and CDR2 ANQGSEA. The CDR3 runs to 15 residues. V shed 7 bases, J shed 3 bases, and the junction held 14 bases outside the gene matches. CDR3 in amino acids: CSDRRWAGGSYEQYF. Here the CDR3 DNA reads TGCAGCGATCGGCGTTGGGCGGGGGGAAGCTACGAGCAGTACTTC.

This chain links TRBV6-1 with TRBJ2-7; weak D call: TRBD2 (6 bases). Germline loops: CDR1 MNHNS, CDR2 SASEGT. This CDR3 spans 14 amino acids. The ends were cut back, 3 bases at V and 3 bases at J, with 12 bases in the middle. CDR3 sequence (DNA): TGTGCCAGCAGTGAGGAGGGGAGCGGCTACGAGCAGTACTTC. Its translation is CASSEEGSGYEQYF.

The chain couples TRBV6-2 or TRBV6-3 to TRBJ2-7; a possible D gene is TRBD1 (5 bases). The length of the CDR3 is 15 residues. V dropped 5 bases and J dropped 4 bases, with 18 bases sitting between them. Looked up from germline, CDR1 is MNHEY and CDR2 is SVGEGT. CDR3: CASSLSVQGRYEQYF. The CDR3 DNA sequence: TGTGCCAGCAGTCTCAGCGTTCAGGGCCGATACGAGCAGTACTTC.

J is TRBJ2-6 and V is TRBV25-1, with 7 nucleotides matching TRBD1. This CDR3 has 16 amino acids. The ends lost 3 bases at V and 0 bases at J; junction bases unmatched: 2. In germline, CDR1 is MGHDK, CDR2 SYGVNS. The CDR3 loop reads CASSETGPSGANVLTF. The CDR3 DNA reads as TGTGCCAGCAGTGAGACAGGGCCCTCTGGGGCCAACGTCCTGACTTTC.

The chain employs TRBV9 and TRBJ2-1; 9 bases are shared with TRBD1. V gave up 3 bases and J gave up 0 bases; unmatched junction bases: 4. Per germline, CDR1 SGDLS and CDR2 YYNGEE. The CDR3 is 16 amino acids. CDR3 residues: CASSDRGPSSYNEQFF. CDR3 coding DNA: TGTGCCAGCAGCGACAGGGGGCCTAGCTCCTACAATGAGCAGTTCTTC.

This rearrangement joins TRBV5-3 to TRBJ2-7, with 10 bases aligning to TRBD1. TRBV5-3 is classed as an ORF, of uncertain function. The CDR3 contains 15 residues. The V segment lost 4 bases and the J segment 2 bases; nucleotides outside the gene matches: 6. For the CDR3, the DNA is TGTGCCAGAAGCGAGACAGGGGGCGTCCCCTACGAGCAGTACTTC. Protein sequence: CARSETGGVPYEQYF.

The V gene is TRBV5-8, the J gene TRBJ2-3; 7 bases match TRBD1. V lost 3 bases and J lost 2; bases outside the gene matches: 9. The V gene's germline CDR1 is SGHTS and CDR2 YDEGEE. The CDR3 length is 16 residues. For the CDR3, the DNA is TGTGCCAGCAGCTCCGGGACAGCGAGAAACACAGATACGCAGTATTTT. It specifies CASSSGTARNTDTQYF. The entire variable domain, with the rest obtained from reference TRBV5-8 and TRBJ2-3, is as follows: EAGVTQSPTHLIKTRGQQATLRCSPISGHTSVYWYQQALGLGLQFLLWYDEGEERNRGNFPPRFSGRQFPNYSSELNVNALELEDSALYLCASSSGTARNTDTQYFGPGTRLTVL.

This clone was found once. The CDR3 nucleotides are TGTGCCAGCAGTTACACTAGGGTGGCGAACACCGGGGAGCTGTTTTTT. It codes for CASSYTRVANTGELFF. This chain connects TRBV6-6 to TRBJ2-2; D is possibly TRBD2 (5 bases). The CDR3 consists of 16 residues. In germline, CDR1 is MNHNY, CDR2 SVGAGI (reference sequence). Trimming pared 2 bases from V and 0 bases from J, leaving 10 bases between.

The chain employs TRBV5-6 and TRBJ2-7; D not certain. CDR1 and CDR2 from the germline V gene are SGHDT and YYEEEE. Trimming cost V 6 bases and J 2 bases, with 9 bases left between them. This CDR3 has 12 residues. The CDR3 protein is CASNLYTYEQYF. CDR3 nucleotide sequence: TGTGCCAGCAATCTCTATACCTACGAGCAGTACTTC.

This clone showed up just once. This sequence joins TRBV19 and TRBJ1-4, with 7 nucleotides matching TRBD1. The CDR3 has 14 residues. The V gene end was trimmed by 7 bases and the J gene end by 2 bases; junction bases not matched to a gene: 4. Germline CDR1 is LNHDA and CDR2 is SQIVND (reference sequence). The CDR3 DNA is TGTGCCAGTACCATACAGGGGACTAATGAAAAACTGTTTTTT. Its translation is CASTIQGTNEKLFF. Together with reference TRBV19 and TRBJ1-4, the CDR3 gives the full variable domain: DGGITQSPKYLFRKEGQNVTLSCEQNLNHDAMYWYRQDPGQGLRLIYYSQIVNDFQKGDIAEGYSVSREKKESFPLTVTSAQKNPTAFYLCASTIQGTNEKLFFGSGTQLSVL.

This clone was picked up a small number of times. This rearrangement joins TRBV29-1 to TRBJ1-4, with a weak D call TRBD1 (6 bases). The CDR3 totals 15 residues. V was clipped by 6 bases and J by 7 bases, with 21 bases between them. Germline lookup yields CDR1 SQVTM and CDR2 ANQGSEA. As DNA, the CDR3 is TGCAGCGTCAGCTCGCAGGGGACACGTTTTGAAAAACTGTTTTTT. Residues: CSVSSQGTRFEKLFF.

This chain connects TRBV7-2 to TRBJ2-3; a possible D gene is TRBD2 (6 bases). V was pared by 3 bases and J by 2 bases, with 9 bases between. The length of the CDR3 is 14 residues. Germline V gives CDR1 SGHTA, CDR2 FQGNSA. CDR3 bases: TGTGCCAGCAGCTTCAGGGACTCCACAGATACGCAGTATTTT. Encoded protein: CASSFRDSTDTQYF.

J is TRBJ2-1 and V is TRBV5-4, with 8 bases matching TRBD2. The CDR3 totals 16 residues. The V gene end was trimmed by 5 bases and the J gene end by 2 bases; junction bases not matched to a gene: 9. Looked up from germline, CDR1 is SGHNT and CDR2 is YYREEE (reference sequence). The chain's CDR3 is CASRKPGLDTYNEQFF. The CDR3 region has the DNA TGTGCCAGCAGGAAACCGGGACTAGACACCTACAATGAGCAGTTCTTC.

This clone was seen only once. The rearrangement links TRBV5-1 to TRBJ2-3; 12 nucleotides line up with TRBD2. The length of the CDR3 is 21 residues. Germline V CDR1 and CDR2: SGHRS, YFSETQ. V dropped 1 base and J dropped 3; count of bases not matched to a gene: 18. The CDR3 is CASSLSSSGGAIRVMTDTQYF. CDR3 nucleotides: TGCGCCAGCAGCTTGTCCTCTAGCGGGGGGGCCATTAGAGTAATGACAGATACGCAGTATTTT.

The chain combines TRBV28 with TRBJ1-1; the D gene is possibly TRBD1 (6 bases). Germline CDR1 reads MDHEN; CDR2 reads SYDVKM. Trimming left V 3 bases short and J 6 bases short, with 14 bases between. The CDR3 extends over 14 amino acids. The CDR3 is CASSFQGLRAEAFF. DNA for the CDR3: TGTGCCAGCAGTTTCCAGGGGCTCAGGGCTGAAGCTTTCTTT.

The chain recombines TRBV5-1 with TRBJ1-1; D might be TRBD1 (6 bases). The germline V gene encodes CDR1 SGHRS and CDR2 YFSETQ. V dropped 4 bases and J dropped 10 bases, with 17 bases sitting between them. CDR3 length: 13 amino acids. CDR3 amino acids: CASSLETTGRAFF. DNA for the CDR3: TGCGCCAGCAGCCTAGAGACTACAGGGAGAGCTTTCTTT.

The chain combines TRBV7-3 with TRBJ1-2; D might be TRBD1 (5 bases). The CDR3 is 13 residues long. V was pared by 2 bases and J by 8 bases, with 12 bases between. CDR1 and CDR2 from the germline V gene are SGHTA and FQGTGA. CDR3 DNA sequence: TGTGCCAGCAGCTTATTTACCGGGGGAGGCTACACCTTC. It specifies CASSLFTGGGYTF.

The chain joins TRBV11-3 to TRBJ1-3; 8 bases map to TRBD1. Per the germline V gene, CDR1 is SGHNT and CDR2 is YENEEA. The CDR3 runs 14 residues. The junction had 8 bases not matched to a gene; V was cut back by 5 bases and J by 8 bases. CDR3 sequence: CASSPDRGRDTIYF. In DNA form, the CDR3 reads TGTGCCAGCAGCCCCGACAGGGGACGGGACACCATATATTTT.

The J gene is TRBJ1-2, the V gene TRBV5-6; 8 positions agree with TRBD1. The V gene's germline CDR1 is SGHDT and CDR2 YYEEEE. This CDR3 is built from 14 residues. V gave up 2 bases and J gave up 3 bases; unmatched junction bases: 3. The CDR3 sequence: CASSFPGQDYGYTF. As DNA, the CDR3 is TGTGCCAGCAGCTTCCCGGGACAGGACTATGGCTACACCTTC.

The rearrangement joins TRBV2 to TRBJ1-1; 8 positions agree with TRBD1. Germline trimming cut 6 bases from V and 4 bases from J; bases unmatched to any gene: 4. The CDR3 runs 13 residues. The V gene's germline CDR1 is SNHLY and CDR2 FYNNEI. CDR3 bases: TGTGCCAGCAGGAAAACAGGGGGCACTGAAGCTTTCTTT. It codes for CASRKTGGTEAFF. Full variable domain (missing parts from reference TRBV2 and TRBJ1-1): EPEVTQTPSHQVTQMGQEVILRCVPISNHLYFYWYRQILGQKVEFLVSFYNNEISEKSEIFDDQFSVERPDGSNFTLKIRSTKLEDSAMYFCASRKTGGTEAFFGQGTRLTVV.

The V and J genes are TRBV7-9 and TRBJ1-2, with 12 bases that match TRBD1. The germline V gene encodes CDR1 SEHNR and CDR2 FQNEAQ (reference sequence). The CDR3 sequence is 17 residues long. The J segment lost 7 bases and the V segment lost 7 bases, leaving 16 bases of the junction unmatched. The CDR3 sequence is CASTTSGTGGSKAGYTF. The CDR3 coding sequence is TGTGCCAGCACCACTTCCGGGACAGGGGGCTCTAAGGCTGGCTACACCTTC.